This T cell receptor beta chain comes out of a study of Ad26.COV2.S vaccination and SARS-CoV-2 variants. The treatment denotes: roughly 18 received Ad26.COV2.S at low or high dose, single or two shots; about 5 received placebo; per-sample allocation not given. Sampling happened 63 days after the first vaccine or placebo injection. Sequencing used immunoSEQ multiplex PCR; TCRdb keeps in-frame clones, though not all of them. The sample has about 350,000 clones, about 89% seen once. Germline V CDR1 and CDR2: MNHNY, SVGAGI (reference sequence). This CDR3 is built from 14 residues. V was trimmed by 6 bases and J by 10 bases, leaving 16 bases between them. This clone was detected only a few times.

The chain is built from TRBV6-6 and TRBJ1-6, with D possibly being TRBD1 (6 bases). The receptor comes from a person between 18 and 65 years old who received the Ad26.COV2.S COVID-19 vaccine or a placebo. This specimen was peripheral blood, taken in a trial of Ad26.COV2.S vaccine versus placebo. In nucleotides, the CDR3 is TGTGCCAGCAGCCCTCCGGACAGCCTATCACCCCTCCACTTT. The encoded protein is CASSPPDSLSPLHF.